This record looks at one TCR beta chain sequence and its context. Authors' processing steps: Reference gene primers were amplified, and this amplification served to estimate nucleated cell counts. Repertoires were generated with immunoSEQ multiplex PCR, while TCRdb's copy carries only in-frame clones and drops some. V and J calls and clone size are those listed in that table; D and trimming were worked out from the DNA. This sample has about 280,000 clones; around 91% occur once, and the top ten carry 1.5% to 2%. This specimen comes from a study of blood T cell repertoires in COVID-19. Study in general: T cells, B-cell-depleted T cells, or PBMCs supplied cDNA or gDNA.

This CDR3 is built from 17 residues. The germline gives CDR1 SNHLY, CDR2 FYNNEI. Trimming cost V 2 bases and J 1 base, with 18 bases left between them. Everyone who took part was roughly 18 to 89 years old, and they came from about 25 US areas. This sequence originates from a woman under 30 with acute COVID-19. Sequenced material: PBMCs or T cells enriched from blood (not recorded which). The V and J genes are TRBV2 and TRBJ2-7; D gene unclear. The CDR3 sequence: CASSEILVGSPSYEQYF. The CDR3 DNA sequence: TGTGCCAGCAGTGAAATCCTGGTGGGCTCCCCTTCCTACGAGCAGTACTTC.